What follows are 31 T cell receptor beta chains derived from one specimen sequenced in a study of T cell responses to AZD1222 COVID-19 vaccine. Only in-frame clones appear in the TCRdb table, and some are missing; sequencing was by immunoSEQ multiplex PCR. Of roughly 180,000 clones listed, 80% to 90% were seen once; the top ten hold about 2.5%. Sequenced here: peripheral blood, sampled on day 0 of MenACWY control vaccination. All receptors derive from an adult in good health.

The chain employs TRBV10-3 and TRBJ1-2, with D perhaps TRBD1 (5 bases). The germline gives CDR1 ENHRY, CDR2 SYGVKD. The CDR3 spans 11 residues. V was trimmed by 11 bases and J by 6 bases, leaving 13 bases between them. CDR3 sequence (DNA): TGTGCCGCATCGATAGGGGATGGCTACACCTTC. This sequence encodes CAASIGDGYTF.

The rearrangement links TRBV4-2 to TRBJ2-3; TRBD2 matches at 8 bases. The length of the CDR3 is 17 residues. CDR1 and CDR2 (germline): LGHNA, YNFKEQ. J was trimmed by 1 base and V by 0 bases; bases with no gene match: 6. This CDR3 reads CASSQDGAGAGTDTQYF. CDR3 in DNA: TGTGCCAGCAGCCAAGATGGAGCGGGGGCGGGCACAGATACGCAGTATTTT.

Here the CDR3 DNA reads TGTGCCAGCAGTCCTCGGACAGGGGGAAGTCACGAGCAGTACTTC. Translation gives CASSPRTGGSHEQYF. V usage is TRBV6-5 and J usage is TRBJ2-7; 10 nucleotides agree with TRBD1. The germline V gene has CDR1 MNHEY and CDR2 SVGAGI. The CDR3 runs to 15 residues. The V and J ends lost 5 bases and 5 bases, in that order; junction bases with no gene match: 9.

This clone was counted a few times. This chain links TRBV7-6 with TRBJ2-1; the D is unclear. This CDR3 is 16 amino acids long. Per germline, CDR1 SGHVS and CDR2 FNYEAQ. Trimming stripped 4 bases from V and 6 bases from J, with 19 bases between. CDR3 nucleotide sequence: TGTGCCAGCAGCTCTCCCCTAGGTTCTAGAGGCAATGAGCAGTTCTTC. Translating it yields CASSSPLGSRGNEQFF.

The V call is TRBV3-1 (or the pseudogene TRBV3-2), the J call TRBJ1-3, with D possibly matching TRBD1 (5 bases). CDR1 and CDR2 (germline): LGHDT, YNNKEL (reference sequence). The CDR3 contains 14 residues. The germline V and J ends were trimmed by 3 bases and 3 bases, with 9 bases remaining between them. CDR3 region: CASSQRTLGNTIYF. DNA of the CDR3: TGTGCCAGCAGCCAGCGGACACTTGGAAACACCATATATTTT.

CDR3 region: CASSTTGFFYGYTF. Written as DNA, the CDR3 is TGTGCCAGCAGTACCACAGGGTTTTTCTATGGCTACACCTTC. The V and J genes are TRBV28 and TRBJ1-2; tentative D call: TRBD1 (6 bases). Germline V gene sequence: CDR1 MDHEN, CDR2 SYDVKM. The CDR3 totals 14 residues. Trimming stripped 5 bases from V and 4 bases from J, with 14 bases between.

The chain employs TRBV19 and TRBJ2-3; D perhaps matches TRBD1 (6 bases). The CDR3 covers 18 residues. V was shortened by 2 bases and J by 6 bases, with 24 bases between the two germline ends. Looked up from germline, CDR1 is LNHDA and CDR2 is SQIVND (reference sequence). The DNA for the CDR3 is TGTGCCAGTAGTATACACGGAGAGGGGACACTCGAATCGGATACGCAGTATTTT. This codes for CASSIHGEGTLESDTQYF.

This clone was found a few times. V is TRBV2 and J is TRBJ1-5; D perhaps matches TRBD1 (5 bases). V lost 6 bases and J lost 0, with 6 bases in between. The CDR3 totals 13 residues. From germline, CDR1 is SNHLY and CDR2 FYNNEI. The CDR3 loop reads CASRGDSNQPQHF. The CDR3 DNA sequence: TGTGCCAGCAGAGGGGATAGCAATCAGCCCCAGCATTTT.

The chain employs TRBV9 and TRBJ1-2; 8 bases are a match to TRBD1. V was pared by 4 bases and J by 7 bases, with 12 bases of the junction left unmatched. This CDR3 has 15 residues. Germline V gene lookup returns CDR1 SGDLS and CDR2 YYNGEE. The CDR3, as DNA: TGTGCCAGCAGCATAGAGGGCCAGGGGGCTACTGGCTACACCTTC. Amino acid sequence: CASSIEGQGATGYTF. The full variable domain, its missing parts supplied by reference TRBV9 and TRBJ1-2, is DSGVTQTPKHLITATGQRVTLRCSPRSGDLSVYWYQQSLDQGLQFLIQYYNGEERAKGNILERFSAQQFPDLHSELNLSSLELGDSALYFCASSIEGQGATGYTFGSGTRLTVV.

The CDR3 DNA sequence: TGTGCCAGCAACCCGGGACAGGGGGCTTGGGAGACCCAGTACTTC. It specifies CASNPGQGAWETQYF. J is TRBJ2-5 and V is TRBV2; TRBD1 agrees at 12 bases. This CDR3 region has 15 residues. Germline values: CDR1 SNHLY, CDR2 FYNNEI. V lost 7 bases, J lost 5 bases, and 8 bases stayed unmatched.

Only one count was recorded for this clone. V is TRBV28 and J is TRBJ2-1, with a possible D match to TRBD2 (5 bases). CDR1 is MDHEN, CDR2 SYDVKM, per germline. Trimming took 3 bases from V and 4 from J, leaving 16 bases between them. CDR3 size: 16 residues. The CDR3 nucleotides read TGTGCCAGCAGTTTCAGAGGCCGGACTCCTTACAATGAGCAGTTCTTC. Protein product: CASSFRGRTPYNEQFF.

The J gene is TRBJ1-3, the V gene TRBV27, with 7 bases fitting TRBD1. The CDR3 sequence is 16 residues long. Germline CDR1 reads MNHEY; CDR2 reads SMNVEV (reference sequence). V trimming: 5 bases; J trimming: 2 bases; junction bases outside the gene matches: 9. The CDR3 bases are TGTGCCAGCAGTGCGTCGCGGACAGGCCCTGGAAACACCATATATTTT. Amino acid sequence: CASSASRTGPGNTIYF.

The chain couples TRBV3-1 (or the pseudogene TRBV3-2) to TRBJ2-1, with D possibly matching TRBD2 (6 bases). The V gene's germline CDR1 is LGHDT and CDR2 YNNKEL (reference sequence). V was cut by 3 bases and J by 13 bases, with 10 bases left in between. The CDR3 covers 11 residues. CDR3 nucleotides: TGTGCCAGCAGCCACGGGAGAGGCCAGTTCTTC. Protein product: CASSHGRGQFF.

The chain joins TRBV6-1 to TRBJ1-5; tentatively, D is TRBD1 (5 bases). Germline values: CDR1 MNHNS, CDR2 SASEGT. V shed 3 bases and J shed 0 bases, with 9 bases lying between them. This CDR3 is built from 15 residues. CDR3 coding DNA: TGTGCCAGCAGTGAGGGACTCCATAGCAATCAGCCCCAGCATTTT. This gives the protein CASSEGLHSNQPQHF.

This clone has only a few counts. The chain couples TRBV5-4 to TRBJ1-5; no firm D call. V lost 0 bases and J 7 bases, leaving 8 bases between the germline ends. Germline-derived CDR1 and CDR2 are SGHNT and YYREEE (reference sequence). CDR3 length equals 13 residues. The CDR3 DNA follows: TGTGCCAGCAGCTTGGAAATCGGGCAGCCCCAGCATTTT. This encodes CASSLEIGQPQHF.

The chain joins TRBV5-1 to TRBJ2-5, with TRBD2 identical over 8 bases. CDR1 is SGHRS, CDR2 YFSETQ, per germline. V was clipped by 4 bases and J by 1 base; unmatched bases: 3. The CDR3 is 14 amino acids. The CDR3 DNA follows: TGCGCCAGCAGCCCGGGAGGGCTCCAAGAGACCCAGTACTTC. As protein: CASSPGGLQETQYF.

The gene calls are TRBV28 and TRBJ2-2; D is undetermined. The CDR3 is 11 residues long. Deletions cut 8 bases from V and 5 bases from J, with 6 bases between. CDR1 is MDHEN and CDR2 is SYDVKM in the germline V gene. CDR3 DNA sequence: TGTGCCAGCTTTAGGACCGGGGAGCTGTTTTTT. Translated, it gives CASFRTGELFF.

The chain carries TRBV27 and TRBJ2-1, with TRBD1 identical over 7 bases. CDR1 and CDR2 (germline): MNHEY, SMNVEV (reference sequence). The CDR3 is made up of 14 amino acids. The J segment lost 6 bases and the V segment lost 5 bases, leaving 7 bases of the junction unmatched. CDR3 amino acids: CASSPRTGINEQFF. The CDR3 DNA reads TGTGCCAGCAGTCCTCGGACAGGAATCAATGAGCAGTTCTTC.

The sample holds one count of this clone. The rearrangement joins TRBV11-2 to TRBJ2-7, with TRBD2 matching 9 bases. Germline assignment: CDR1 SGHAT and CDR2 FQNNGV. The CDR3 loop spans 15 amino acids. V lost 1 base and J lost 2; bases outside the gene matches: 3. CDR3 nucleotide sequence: TGTGCCAGCAGCTTAGGGCTAGCGGGGCCCTACGAGCAGTACTTC. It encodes CASSLGLAGPYEQYF.

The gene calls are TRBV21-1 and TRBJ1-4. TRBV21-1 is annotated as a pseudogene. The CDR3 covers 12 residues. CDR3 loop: CASTRGGPGLFF. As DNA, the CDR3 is TGTGCCAGCACCCGGGGAGGCCCGGGACTGTTTTTT.

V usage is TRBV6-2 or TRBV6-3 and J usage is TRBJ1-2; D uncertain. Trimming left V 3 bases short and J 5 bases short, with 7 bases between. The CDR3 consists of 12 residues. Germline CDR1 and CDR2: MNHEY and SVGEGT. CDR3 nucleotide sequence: TGTGCCAGCAGTTATGGCGGATATGGCTACACCTTC. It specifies CASSYGGYGYTF.

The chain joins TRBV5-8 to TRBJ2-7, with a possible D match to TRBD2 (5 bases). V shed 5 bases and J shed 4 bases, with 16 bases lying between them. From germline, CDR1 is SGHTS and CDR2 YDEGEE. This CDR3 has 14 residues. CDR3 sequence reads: CASSSAGVWYEQYF. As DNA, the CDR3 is TGTGCCAGCAGTTCGGCCGGGGTTTGGTACGAGCAGTACTTC.

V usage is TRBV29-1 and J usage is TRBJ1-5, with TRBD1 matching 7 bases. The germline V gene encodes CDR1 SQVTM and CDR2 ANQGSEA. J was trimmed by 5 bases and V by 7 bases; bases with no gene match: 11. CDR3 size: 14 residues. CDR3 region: CSGWGTVPHQPQHF. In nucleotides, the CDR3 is TGCAGCGGGTGGGGGACAGTCCCTCATCAGCCCCAGCATTTT.

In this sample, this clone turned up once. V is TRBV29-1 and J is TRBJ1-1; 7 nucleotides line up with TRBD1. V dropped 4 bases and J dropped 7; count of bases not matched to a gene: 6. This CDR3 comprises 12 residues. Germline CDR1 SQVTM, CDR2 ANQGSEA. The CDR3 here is CSVVHRGLEAFF. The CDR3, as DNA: TGCAGCGTTGTCCACAGGGGCCTTGAAGCTTTCTTT.

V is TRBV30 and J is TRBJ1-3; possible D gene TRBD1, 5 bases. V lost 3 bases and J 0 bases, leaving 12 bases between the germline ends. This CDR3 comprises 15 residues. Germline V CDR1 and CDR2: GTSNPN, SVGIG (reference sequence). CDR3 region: CAWSRDSGSGNTIYF. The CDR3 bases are TGTGCCTGGAGCCGGGACTCCGGCTCTGGAAACACCATATATTTT. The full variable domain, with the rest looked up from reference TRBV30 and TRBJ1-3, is SQTIHQWPATLVQPVGSPLSLECTVEGTSNPNLYWYRQAAGRGLQLLFYSVGIGQISSEVPQNLSASRPQDRQFILSSKKLLLSDSGFYLCAWSRDSGSGNTIYFGEGSWLTVV.

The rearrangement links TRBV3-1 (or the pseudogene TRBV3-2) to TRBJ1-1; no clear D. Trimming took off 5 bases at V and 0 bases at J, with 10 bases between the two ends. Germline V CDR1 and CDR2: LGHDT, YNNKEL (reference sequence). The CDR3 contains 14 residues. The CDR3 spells CASSSTTVNTEAFF. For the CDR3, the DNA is TGTGCCAGCAGCTCAACAACAGTGAACACTGAAGCTTTCTTT.

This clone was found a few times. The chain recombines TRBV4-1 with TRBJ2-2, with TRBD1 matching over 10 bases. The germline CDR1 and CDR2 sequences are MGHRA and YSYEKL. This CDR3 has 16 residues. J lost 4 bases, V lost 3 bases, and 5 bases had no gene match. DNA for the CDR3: TGCGCCAGCAGCCAGGGGACAGGGGTCAGCACCGGGGAGCTGTTTTTT. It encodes CASSQGTGVSTGELFF.

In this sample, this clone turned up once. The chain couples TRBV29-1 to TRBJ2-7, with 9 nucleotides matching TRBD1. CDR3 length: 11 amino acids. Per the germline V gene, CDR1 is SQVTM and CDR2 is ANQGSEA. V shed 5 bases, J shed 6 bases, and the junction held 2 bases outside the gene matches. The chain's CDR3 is CSVSTGGEQYF. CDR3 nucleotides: TGCAGCGTTTCGACAGGGGGCGAGCAGTACTTC.

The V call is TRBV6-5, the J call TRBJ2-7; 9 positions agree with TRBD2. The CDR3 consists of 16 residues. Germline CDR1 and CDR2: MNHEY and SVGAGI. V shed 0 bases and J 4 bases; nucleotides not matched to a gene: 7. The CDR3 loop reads CASSYSASGAGYEQYF. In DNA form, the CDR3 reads TGTGCCAGCAGTTACTCGGCTAGCGGGGCGGGGTACGAGCAGTACTTC.

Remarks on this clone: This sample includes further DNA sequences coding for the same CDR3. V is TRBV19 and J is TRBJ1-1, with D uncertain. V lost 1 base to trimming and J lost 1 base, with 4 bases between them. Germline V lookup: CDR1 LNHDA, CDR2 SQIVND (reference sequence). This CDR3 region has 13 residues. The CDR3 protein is CASSIGPNTEAFF. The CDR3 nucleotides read TGTGCCAGTAGTATAGGGCCGAACACTGAAGCTTTCTTT.

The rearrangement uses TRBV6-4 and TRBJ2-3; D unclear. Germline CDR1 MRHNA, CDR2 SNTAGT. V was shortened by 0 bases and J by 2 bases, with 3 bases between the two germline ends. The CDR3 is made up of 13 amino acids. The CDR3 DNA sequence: TGTGCCAGCAGTGACTCGGACACAGATACGCAGTATTTT. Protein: CASSDSDTDTQYF.